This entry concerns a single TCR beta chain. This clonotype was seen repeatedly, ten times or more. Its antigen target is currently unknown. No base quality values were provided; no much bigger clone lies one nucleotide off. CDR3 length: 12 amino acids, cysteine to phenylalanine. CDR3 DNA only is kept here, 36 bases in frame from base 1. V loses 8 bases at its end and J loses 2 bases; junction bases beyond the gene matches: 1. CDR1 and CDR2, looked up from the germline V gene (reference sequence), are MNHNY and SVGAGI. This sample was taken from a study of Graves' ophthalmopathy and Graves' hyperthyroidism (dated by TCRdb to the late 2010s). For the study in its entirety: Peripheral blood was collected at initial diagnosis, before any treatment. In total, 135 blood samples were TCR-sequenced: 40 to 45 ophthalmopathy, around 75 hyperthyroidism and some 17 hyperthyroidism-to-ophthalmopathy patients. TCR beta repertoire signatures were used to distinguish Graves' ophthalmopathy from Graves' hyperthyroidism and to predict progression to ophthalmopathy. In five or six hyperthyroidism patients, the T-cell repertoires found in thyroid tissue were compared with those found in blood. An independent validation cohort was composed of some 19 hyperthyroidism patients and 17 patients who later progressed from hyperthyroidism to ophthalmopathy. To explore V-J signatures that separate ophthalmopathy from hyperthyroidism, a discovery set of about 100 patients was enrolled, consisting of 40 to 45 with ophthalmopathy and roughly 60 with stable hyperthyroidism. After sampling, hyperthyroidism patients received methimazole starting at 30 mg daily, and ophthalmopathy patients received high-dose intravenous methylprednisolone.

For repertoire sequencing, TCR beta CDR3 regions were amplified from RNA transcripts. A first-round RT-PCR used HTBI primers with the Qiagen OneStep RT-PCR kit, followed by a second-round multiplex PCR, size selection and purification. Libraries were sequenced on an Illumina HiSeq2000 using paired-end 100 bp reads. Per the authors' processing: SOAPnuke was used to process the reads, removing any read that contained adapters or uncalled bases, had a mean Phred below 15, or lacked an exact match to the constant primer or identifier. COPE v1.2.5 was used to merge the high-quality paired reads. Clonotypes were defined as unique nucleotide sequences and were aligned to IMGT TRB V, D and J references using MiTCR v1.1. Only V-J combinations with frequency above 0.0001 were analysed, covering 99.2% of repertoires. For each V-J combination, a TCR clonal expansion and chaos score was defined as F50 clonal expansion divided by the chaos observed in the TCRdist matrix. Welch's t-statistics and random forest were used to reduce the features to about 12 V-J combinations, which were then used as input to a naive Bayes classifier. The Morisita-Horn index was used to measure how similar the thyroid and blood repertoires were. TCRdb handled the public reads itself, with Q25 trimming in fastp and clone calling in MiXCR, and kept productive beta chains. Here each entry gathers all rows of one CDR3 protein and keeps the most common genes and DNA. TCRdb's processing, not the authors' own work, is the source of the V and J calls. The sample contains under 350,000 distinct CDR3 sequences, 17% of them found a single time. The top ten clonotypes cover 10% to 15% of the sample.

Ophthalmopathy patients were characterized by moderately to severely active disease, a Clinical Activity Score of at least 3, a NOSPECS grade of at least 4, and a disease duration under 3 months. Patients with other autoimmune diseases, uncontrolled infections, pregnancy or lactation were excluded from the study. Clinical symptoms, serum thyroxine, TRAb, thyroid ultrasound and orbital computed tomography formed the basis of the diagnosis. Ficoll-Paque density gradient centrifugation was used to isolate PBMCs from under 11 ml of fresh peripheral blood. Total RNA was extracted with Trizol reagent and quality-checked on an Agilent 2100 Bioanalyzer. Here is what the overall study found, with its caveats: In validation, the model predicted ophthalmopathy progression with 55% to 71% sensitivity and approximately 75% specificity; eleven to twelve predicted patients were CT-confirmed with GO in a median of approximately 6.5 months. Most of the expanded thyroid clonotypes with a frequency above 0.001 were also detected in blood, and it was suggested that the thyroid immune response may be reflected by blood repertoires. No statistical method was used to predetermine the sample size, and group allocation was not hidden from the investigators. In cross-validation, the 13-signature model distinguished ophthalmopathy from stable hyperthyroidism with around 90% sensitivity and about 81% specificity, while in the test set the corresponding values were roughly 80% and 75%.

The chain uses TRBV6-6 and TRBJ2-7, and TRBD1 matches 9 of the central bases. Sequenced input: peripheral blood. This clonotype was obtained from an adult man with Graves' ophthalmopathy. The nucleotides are TGTGCCAGCTGGGACAGGGCCTACGAGCAGTACTTC. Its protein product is CASWDRAYEQYF.